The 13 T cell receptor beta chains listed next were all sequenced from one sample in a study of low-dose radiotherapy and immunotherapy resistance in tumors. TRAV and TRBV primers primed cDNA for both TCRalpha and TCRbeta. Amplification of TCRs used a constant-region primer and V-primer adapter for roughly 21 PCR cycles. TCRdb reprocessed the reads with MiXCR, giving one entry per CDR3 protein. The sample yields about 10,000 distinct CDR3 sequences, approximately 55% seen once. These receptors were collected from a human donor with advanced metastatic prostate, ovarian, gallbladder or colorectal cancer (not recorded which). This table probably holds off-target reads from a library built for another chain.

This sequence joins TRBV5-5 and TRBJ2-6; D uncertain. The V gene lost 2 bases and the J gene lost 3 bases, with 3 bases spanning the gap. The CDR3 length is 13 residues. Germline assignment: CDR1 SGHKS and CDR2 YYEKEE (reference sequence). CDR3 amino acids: CASSFSGANVLTF. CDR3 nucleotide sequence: TGTGCCAGCAGCTTCAGTGGGGCCAACGTCCTGACTTTC.

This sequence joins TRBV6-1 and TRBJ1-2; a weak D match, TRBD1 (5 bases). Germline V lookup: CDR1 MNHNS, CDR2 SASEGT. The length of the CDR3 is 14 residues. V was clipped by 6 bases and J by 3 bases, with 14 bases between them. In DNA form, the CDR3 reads TGTGCCAGCAGCCGAACCGCGGGGGACTATGGCTACACCTTC. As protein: CASSRTAGDYGYTF.

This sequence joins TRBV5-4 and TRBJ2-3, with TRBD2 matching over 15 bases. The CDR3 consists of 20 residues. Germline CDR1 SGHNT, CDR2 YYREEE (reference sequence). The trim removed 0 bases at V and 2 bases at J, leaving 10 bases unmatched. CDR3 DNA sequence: TGTGCCAGCAGCTTGGCGATGGGACTAGCGGGGGGCGGACTCACAGATACGCAGTATTTT. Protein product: CASSLAMGLAGGGLTDTQYF.

DNA for the CDR3: TGTGCCAGCAGTTACTCGACAGGGTCGAACACTGAAGCTTTCTTT. This translates into CASSYSTGSNTEAFF. J is TRBJ1-1 and V is TRBV6-6; 7 bases are a match to TRBD1. V dropped 0 bases and J dropped 1; count of bases not matched to a gene: 2. The CDR3 runs 15 residues. Looked up from germline, CDR1 is MNHNY and CDR2 is SVGAGI (reference sequence).

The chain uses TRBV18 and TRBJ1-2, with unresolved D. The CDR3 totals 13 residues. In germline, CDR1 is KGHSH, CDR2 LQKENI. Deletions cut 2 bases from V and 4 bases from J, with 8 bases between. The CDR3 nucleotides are TGTGCCAGCTCACCAGGAAGCCCCTATGGCTACACCTTC. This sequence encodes CASSPGSPYGYTF.

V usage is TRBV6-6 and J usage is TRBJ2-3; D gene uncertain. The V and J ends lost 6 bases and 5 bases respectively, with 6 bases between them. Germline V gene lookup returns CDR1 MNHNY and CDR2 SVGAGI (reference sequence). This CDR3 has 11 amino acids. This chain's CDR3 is CASSLGDTQYF. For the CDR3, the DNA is TGTGCCAGCAGCTTGGGAGATACGCAGTATTTT.

CDR3 region: CASSEDTYNEQFF. DNA for the CDR3: TGTGCCAGCAGTGAGGACACCTACAATGAGCAGTTCTTC. The chain carries TRBV6-4 and TRBJ2-1, with a weak D call TRBD1 (5 bases). CDR3 size: 13 residues. Trimming stripped 3 bases from V and 2 bases from J, with 5 bases between. Germline CDR1 reads MRHNA; CDR2 reads SNTAGT.

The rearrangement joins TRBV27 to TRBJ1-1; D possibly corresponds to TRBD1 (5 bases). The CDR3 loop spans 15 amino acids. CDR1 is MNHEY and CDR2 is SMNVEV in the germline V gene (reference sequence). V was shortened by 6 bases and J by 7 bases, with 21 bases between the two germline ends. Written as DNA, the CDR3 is TGTGCCAGCAGCCCTCAGTCGGGGGGAAGGGGTGAAGCTTTCTTT. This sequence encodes CASSPQSGGRGEAFF.

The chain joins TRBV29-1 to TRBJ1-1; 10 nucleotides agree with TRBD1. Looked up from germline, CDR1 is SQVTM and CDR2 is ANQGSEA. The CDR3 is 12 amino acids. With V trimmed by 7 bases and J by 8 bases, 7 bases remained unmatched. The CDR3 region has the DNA TGCAGCGGACGGACAGGGGGGGACGAAGCTTTCTTT. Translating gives CSGRTGGDEAFF.

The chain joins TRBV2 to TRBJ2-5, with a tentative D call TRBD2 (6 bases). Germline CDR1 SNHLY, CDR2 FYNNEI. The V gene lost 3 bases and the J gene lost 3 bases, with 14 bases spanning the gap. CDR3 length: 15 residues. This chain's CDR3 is CASSEGLRGEETQYF. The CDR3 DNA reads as TGTGCCAGCAGTGAGGGACTCCGGGGAGAAGAGACCCAGTACTTC.

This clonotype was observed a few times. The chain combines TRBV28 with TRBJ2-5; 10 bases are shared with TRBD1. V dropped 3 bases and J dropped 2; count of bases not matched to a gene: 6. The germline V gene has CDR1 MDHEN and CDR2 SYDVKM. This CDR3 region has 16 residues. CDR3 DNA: TGTGCCAGCAGTTTGCTAGGGACAGGGGCGCAAGAGACCCAGTACTTC. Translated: CASSLLGTGAQETQYF. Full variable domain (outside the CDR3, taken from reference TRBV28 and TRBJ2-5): DVKVTQSSRYLVKRTGEKVFLECVQDMDHENMFWYRQDPGLGLRLIYFSYDVKMKEKGDIPEGYSVSREKKERFSLILESASTNQTSMYLCASSLLGTGAQETQYFGPGTRLLVL.

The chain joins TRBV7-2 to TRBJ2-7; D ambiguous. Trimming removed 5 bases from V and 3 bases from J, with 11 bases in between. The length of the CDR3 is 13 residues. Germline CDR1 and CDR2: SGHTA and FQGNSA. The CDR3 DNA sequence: TGTGCCAGCAGCCCCCTGGATAACTACGAGCAGTACTTC. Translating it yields CASSPLDNYEQYF.

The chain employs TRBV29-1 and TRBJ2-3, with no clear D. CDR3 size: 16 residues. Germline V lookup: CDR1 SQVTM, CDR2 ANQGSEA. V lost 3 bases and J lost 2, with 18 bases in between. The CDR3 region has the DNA TGCAGCGTTGAGGGTGGCCAGACATCTCTCACAGATACGCAGTATTTT. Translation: CSVEGGQTSLTDTQYF.